The rows below give T cell receptor beta chains drawn from one sample of a study of control samples from healthy donors and cancer patients. The table came from immunoSEQ multiplex PCR; TCRdb's copy has only in-frame clones and leaves some out. The table lists fewer than 85,000 clones, roughly 91% of them singletons. The material sequenced was blood. The receptors stem from a man aged 25-40 years in good health. Both conserved end residues are part of each CDR3. The D gene is left open where the match is weak.

cdr3_aa: CASSPGGNQPQHF; v_call: TRBV18; d_call: -; j_call: TRBJ1-5
cdr3_aa: CASSSTAVNSPLHF; v_call: TRBV27; d_call: -; j_call: TRBJ1-6
cdr3_aa: CASSYSGQVNSPLHF; v_call: TRBV6-5; d_call: TRBD1; j_call: TRBJ1-6
cdr3_aa: CASSARPRDSTHPVKNIQYF; v_call: TRBV6-4; d_call: TRBD1; j_call: TRBJ2-4
cdr3_aa: CAWSGPTGMNTEAFF; v_call: TRBV30; d_call: -; j_call: TRBJ1-1
cdr3_aa: CASSIRAGVNTDTQYF; v_call: TRBV19; d_call: -; j_call: TRBJ2-3
cdr3_aa: CASSQDMTIPQPQHF; v_call: TRBV4-3; d_call: -; j_call: TRBJ1-5
cdr3_aa: CASRPTSEVSYEQYF; v_call: TRBV6-5; d_call: TRBD2; j_call: TRBJ2-7
cdr3_aa: CATIWTLYF; v_call: TRBV19; d_call: -; j_call: TRBJ2-5
cdr3_aa: CASIEAGRSNEKLFF; v_call: TRBV2; d_call: -; j_call: TRBJ1-4
cdr3_aa: CATSDSGAQETQYF; v_call: TRBV24-1; d_call: -; j_call: TRBJ2-5
cdr3_aa: CSVCTGGPGELFF; v_call: TRBV29-1; d_call: TRBD1; j_call: TRBJ2-2
cdr3_aa: CATSDSERGVGTDTQYF; v_call: TRBV24-1; d_call: TRBD2; j_call: TRBJ2-3
cdr3_aa: CAQDDRANYGYTF; v_call: TRBV30; d_call: TRBD1; j_call: TRBJ1-2
cdr3_aa: CASSVRGEQYF; v_call: TRBV7-2; d_call: -; j_call: TRBJ2-7
cdr3_aa: CASSLQGTGNTIYF; v_call: TRBV5-6; d_call: TRBD1; j_call: TRBJ1-3
cdr3_aa: CATSRDLYEQYF; v_call: TRBV15; d_call: -; j_call: TRBJ2-7
cdr3_aa: CASSLGGQGLTYEQYF; v_call: TRBV5-4; d_call: TRBD1; j_call: TRBJ2-7
cdr3_aa: CATSDPTTGDTQYF; v_call: TRBV24-1; d_call: -; j_call: TRBJ2-3
cdr3_aa: CASVTSGASYEQYF; v_call: TRBV7-2; d_call: -; j_call: TRBJ2-7
cdr3_aa: CASSPIRRSGNTDTQYF; v_call: TRBV14; d_call: -; j_call: TRBJ2-3
cdr3_aa: CASNSGSNEQFF; v_call: TRBV2; d_call: -; j_call: TRBJ2-1
cdr3_aa: CASSPGGRDGPNYGYTF; v_call: TRBV28; d_call: -; j_call: TRBJ1-2
cdr3_aa: CASSSLGSGANVLTF; v_call: TRBV27; d_call: -; j_call: TRBJ2-6
cdr3_aa: CASSLIPGTQRNQPQHF; v_call: TRBV28; d_call: -; j_call: TRBJ1-5
cdr3_aa: CASSLRILDEQYF; v_call: TRBV4-1; d_call: -; j_call: TRBJ2-7